This T cell receptor (beta chain) was profiled in a study of blood T cell repertoires in COVID-19. On the study more broadly: COVID-19 samples collected from the United States, Italy and Spain covered acute and convalescent phases.

Trimming pared 0 bases from V and 4 bases from J, leaving 10 bases between. Looked up from germline, CDR1 is MNHNS and CDR2 is SASEGT. The CDR3 is made up of 15 amino acids. As processed by the authors: Reference gene primer amplification gave estimated nucleated cell counts. Some clones are missing from TCRdb's copy, which holds only in-frame ones; the method was immunoSEQ multiplex PCR. That table is the source of V, J and clone size, and D and trimming were worked out from the DNA. The sample has 29,000 or so clones, almost 85% seen once. This TCR came from a man older than 75 with active COVID-19. Material for sequencing was peripheral blood. The chain carries TRBV6-1 and TRBJ1-5, with D possibly TRBD1 on 6 matching bases. CDR3 DNA: TGTGCCAGCAGTGAAGCCCGTACAGGGAATCAGCCCCAGCATTTT. Amino acid sequence: CASSEARTGNQPQHF.